What follows are 27 T cell receptor beta chains derived from one specimen sequenced in a study of blood T cells in healthy people across ages. A second PCR of 7 to 11 cycles used a sample-barcoded 5' primer and a J-beta primer mix. Each CDR3 protein is one row after TCRdb ran MiXCR on the 5' RACE reads. The sample includes 700,000 to 1,000,000 distinct CDR3 sequences, 40% to 50% of them seen just once. Sample: blood. These receptors came from a man in his sixties in good health.

This clonotype has a handful of counts. CDR3: CATSRGRTSGGTQYF. The DNA for the CDR3 is TGTGCCACCAGCAGAGGAAGGACTAGCGGCGGGACCCAGTACTTC. The V call is TRBV15, the J call TRBJ2-5; TRBD2 matches 10 bases. The V segment lost 1 base and the J segment 7 bases; nucleotides outside the gene matches: 6. Per the germline V gene, CDR1 is LNHNV and CDR2 is YYDKDF (reference sequence). There are 15 residues in the CDR3.

The rearrangement joins TRBV12-3 or TRBV12-4 to TRBJ1-1; possible D gene TRBD1, 5 bases. Trimming pared 5 bases from V and 6 bases from J, leaving 10 bases between. The CDR3 contains 12 residues. CDR3 in DNA: TGTGCCAGCAGTCCCGGGACCCCTGAAGCTTTCTTT. Translation gives CASSPGTPEAFF.

As to this clonotype: This may arise from a read error, as a much more abundant clone is one base away. The rearrangement joins TRBV11-2 to TRBJ1-2; 8 nucleotides match TRBD1. The CDR3 is made up of 14 amino acids. Germline CDR1 reads SGHAT; CDR2 reads FQNNGV. The CDR3 DNA follows: TGTGCCGGCAGCCCGCGGACAGGGTACTATGGCTACACCTTC. It yields the protein CAGSPRTGYYGYTF.

The chain employs TRBV30 and TRBJ1-5, with D possibly being TRBD1 (5 bases). The CDR3 totals 13 residues. V was trimmed by 3 bases and J by 7 bases, leaving 13 bases between them. Germline V CDR1 and CDR2: GTSNPN, SVGIG (reference sequence). The CDR3, as DNA: TGTGCCTGGAGCTCAGGGAGTTTGCAGCCCCAGCATTTT. It translates to CAWSSGSLQPQHF.

On this clonotype itself: Mismatch with germline at one junction end may stem from a read error. The chain has TRBV11-2 and TRBJ2-2; D may be TRBD2 (5 bases). The germline gives CDR1 SGHAT, CDR2 FQNNGV. The CDR3 consists of 16 residues. The CDR3 nucleotides are TGTACCAGCAGTACCCCGGAGGCCGTGGGCACCGGGGAGCTGTTTTTT. Translation: CTSSTPEAVGTGELFF.

This sequence joins TRBV6-2 or TRBV6-3 and TRBJ2-1; no clear D. The V end was cut by 4 bases, the J end by 10 bases, with 20 bases between. The CDR3 loop spans 15 amino acids. Germline-derived CDR1 and CDR2 are MNHEY and SVGEGT. The CDR3: CASSSNTVRRWEQFF. The CDR3 DNA sequence: TGTGCCAGCAGTTCGAATACCGTACGGCGGTGGGAGCAGTTCTTC.

This rearrangement joins TRBV5-6 to TRBJ2-1; unclear D gene. The CDR3 totals 10 residues. V was cut by 7 bases and J by 7 bases, with 6 bases left in between. CDR1 SGHDT and CDR2 YYEEEE come from the germline V gene. This chain's CDR3 is CASGPNEQFF. CDR3 in DNA: TGTGCCAGCGGCCCTAATGAGCAGTTCTTC.

This chain joins TRBV3-1 and TRBJ2-7; D ambiguous. CDR1 and CDR2 from the germline V gene are LGHDT and YNNKEL (reference sequence). Deletions cut 6 bases from V and 2 bases from J, with 14 bases between. The CDR3 spans 14 residues. CDR3 DNA sequence: TGTGCCAGCAGTTCCTTGCTGGGTCCCTACGAGCAGTACTTC. It specifies CASSSLLGPYEQYF.

About this clonotype: No conserved phenylalanine or tryptophan is present at the end of the CDR3, so a read error is the likely explanation. The chain links TRBV27 to TRBJ1-1, with TRBD1 matching 8 bases. The CDR3 runs 14 residues. Germline assignment: CDR1 MNHEY and CDR2 SMNVEV (reference sequence). Germline trimming cut 3 bases from V and 1 base from J; bases unmatched to any gene: 1. The chain's CDR3 is CASSFRGPNTEAFS. The CDR3, as DNA: TGTGCCAGCAGTTTCAGGGGGCCGAACACTGAAGCTTTCTCT.

The chain links TRBV5-4 to TRBJ2-1; TRBD2 agrees at 8 bases. This CDR3 has 15 amino acids. Germline V gene data show CDR1 as SGHNT and CDR2 as YYREEE (reference sequence). V shed 3 bases and J 10 bases; nucleotides not matched to a gene: 12. Here the CDR3 DNA reads TGTGCCAGCAGCTACGGGGGGGCCGGATCGAGGGAGCAGTTCTTC. Translated, it gives CASSYGGAGSREQFF.

The chain is built from TRBV3-1 and TRBJ1-1; possibly TRBD1 for D (5 bases). This CDR3 is 16 amino acids long. Trimming cost V 1 base and J 4 bases, with 16 bases left between them. In germline, CDR1 is LGHDT, CDR2 YNNKEL (reference sequence). The CDR3 region is CASSQVREGLGTEAFF. As DNA, the CDR3 is TGTGCCAGCAGCCAAGTGCGGGAGGGACTTGGCACTGAAGCTTTCTTT.

The chain recombines TRBV5-6 with TRBJ1-2; 7 bases are shared with TRBD1. Germline trimming cut 2 bases from V and 6 bases from J; bases unmatched to any gene: 4. Germline-derived CDR1 and CDR2 are SGHDT and YYEEEE. The CDR3 is 13 residues long. The CDR3 here is CASSFQGENGYTF. The CDR3 DNA is TGTGCCAGCAGCTTCCAGGGGGAGAATGGCTACACCTTC.

The J gene is TRBJ2-7, the V gene TRBV6-8; perhaps TRBD2 as D (5 bases). The J call may not be correct, given that the DNA end is closer to TRBJ2-5. The CDR3 has 14 residues. Germline lookup yields CDR1 MNHGY and CDR2 SAAAGT. CDR3 loop: CASSFNQAERTQYF. CDR3 DNA: TGTGCCAGCAGTTTCAACCAAGCGGAAAGGACCCAGTACTTC.

The chain couples TRBV7-8 to TRBJ2-5; weak D call: TRBD1 (5 bases). The J call is doubtful: the DNA matches TRBJ2-1 better. This CDR3 region has 14 residues. Per germline, CDR1 SGHVS and CDR2 FQNEAQ. CDR3: CASSSTAYQETQFF. The DNA for the CDR3 is TGTGCCAGCAGCTCGACAGCGTACCAAGAGACCCAGTTCTTC.

On this clonotype itself: It may be a read error: a sequence one base away is much more abundant. V is TRBV29-1 and J is TRBJ2-5, with a weak D call TRBD1 (6 bases). Judging by the DNA end, TRBJ2-7 fits better; the J call may be wrong. Germline lookup yields CDR1 SQVTM and CDR2 ANQGSEA. CDR3 length equals 12 residues. Written as DNA, the CDR3 is TGCTGCGTTGAATGGGACAACTACGAGCAGTACTTC. It translates to CCVEWDNYEQYF.

The table lists this clonotype with a count of one. J is TRBJ1-5 and V is TRBV18, with D possibly being TRBD1 (6 bases). The ends were cut back, 2 bases at V and 6 bases at J, with 14 bases in the middle. The CDR3 totals 15 residues. Germline V gene lookup returns CDR1 KGHSH and CDR2 LQKENI. This CDR3 reads CASSPSPGASQPQHF. In nucleotides, the CDR3 is TGTGCCAGCTCACCATCGCCAGGGGCCTCTCAGCCCCAGCATTTT.

The rearrangement links TRBV7-2 to TRBJ1-1; no reliable D call. Trimming left V 5 bases short and J 1 base short, with 11 bases between. Germline-derived CDR1 and CDR2 are SGHTA and FQGNSA. The CDR3 loop spans 14 amino acids. CDR3 coding DNA: TGTGCCAGCAGCACACAAGGAGCGAACACTGAAGCTTTCTTT. It translates to CASSTQGANTEAFF.

This clonotype came up a few times. The rearrangement uses TRBV15 and TRBJ2-1, with TRBD1 matching 9 bases. V trimming: 5 bases; J trimming: 12 bases; junction bases outside the gene matches: 5. This CDR3 contains 12 residues. Germline V lookup: CDR1 LNHNV, CDR2 YYDKDF (reference sequence). The CDR3 spells CATSPTGGGQFF. For the CDR3, the DNA is TGTGCCACCAGCCCGACAGGGGGTGGGCAGTTCTTC. Variable domain in full (rest from reference TRBV15 and TRBJ2-1): DAMVIQNPRYQVTQFGKPVTLSCSQTLNHNVMYWYQQKSSQAPKLLFHYYDKDFNNEADTPDNFQSRRPNTSFCFLDIRSPGLGDTAMYLCATSPTGGGQFFGPGTRLTVL.

The chain combines TRBV6-2 or TRBV6-3 with TRBJ2-2; 8 bases are shared with TRBD1. Looked up from germline, CDR1 is MNHEY and CDR2 is SVGEGT. This CDR3 comprises 16 residues. The V and J ends lost 5 bases and 4 bases, in that order; junction bases with no gene match: 9. DNA of the CDR3: TGTGCCAGCAGTCTTCCGACAGGGGTGGGCACCGGGGAGCTGTTTTTT. It specifies CASSLPTGVGTGELFF.

The chain recombines TRBV10-3 with TRBJ2-1, with 12 bases that match TRBD2. This CDR3 region has 15 residues. The germline CDR1 and CDR2 sequences are ENHRY and SYGVKD. V lost 7 bases to trimming and J lost 6 bases; unmatched junction nucleotides: 7. The CDR3 DNA sequence: TGTGCCATCACAGGATCGGGACTAGCGGGCAATGAGCAGTTCTTC. This codes for CAITGSGLAGNEQFF.

This chain connects TRBV15 to TRBJ2-5, with D possibly TRBD1 on 6 matching bases. Germline V lookup: CDR1 LNHNV, CDR2 YYDKDF (reference sequence). V lost 3 bases and J lost 5, with 13 bases in between. The CDR3 extends over 14 amino acids. CDR3 in DNA: TGTGCCACCAGCAGCCAACAGGGTCGGGAGACCCAGTACTTC. It encodes CATSSQQGRETQYF.

This sequence joins TRBV12-3 or TRBV12-4 and TRBJ1-2; D is perhaps TRBD1 (5 bases). The V end was cut by 3 bases, the J end by 0 bases, with 14 bases between. There are 16 residues in the CDR3. CDR3 amino acids: CASSLSATAANYGYTF. The CDR3 DNA is TGTGCCAGCAGTTTGTCTGCGACAGCAGCTAACTATGGCTACACCTTC.

The chain carries TRBV12-3 or TRBV12-4 and TRBJ2-3, with D possibly TRBD2 on 5 matching bases. The length of the CDR3 is 16 residues. Trimming stripped 3 bases from V and 0 bases from J, with 13 bases between. The CDR3 DNA sequence: TGTGCCAGCAGTTTTTTCCCGGAGGCTAGCACAGATACGCAGTATTTT. It encodes CASSFFPEASTDTQYF.

This clonotype was found a few times. CDR3 loop: CASSQAPDRDNYGYTF. The CDR3 nucleotides read TGCGCCAGCAGCCAAGCCCCGGACCGAGATAACTATGGCTACACCTTC. This chain joins TRBV4-3 and TRBJ1-2; no firm D call. With 1 base removed from V and 1 base from J, the gap between germline ends came to 13 bases. The CDR3 consists of 16 residues. Per germline, CDR1 LGHNA and CDR2 YSLEER.

This clonotype was seen more than once but under ten times. One end of the junction is discordant with germline, which a read error may explain. This chain joins TRBV6-6 and TRBJ2-7; D remains unclear. TRBJ2-5 matches the DNA end more closely, so the J call is doubtful. The CDR3 has 14 amino acids. Germline loops: CDR1 MNHNY, CDR2 SVGAGI (reference sequence). Here the CDR3 reads CASSDSGSRETQYF. The CDR3 region has the DNA TGTGCCAGCAGTGACTCGGGCTCTAGGGAGACCCAGTACTTC.

The genes are TRBV29-1 and TRBJ1-2; 8 nucleotides align to TRBD1. V shed 4 bases and J 4 bases; nucleotides not matched to a gene: 14. The CDR3 has 16 amino acids. Germline V gives CDR1 SQVTM, CDR2 ANQGSEA. The CDR3 loop reads CSVAGQDPMGLYGYTF. CDR3 nucleotides: TGCAGCGTTGCGGGACAGGACCCAATGGGGCTCTATGGCTACACCTTC. Full variable domain (rest looked up from reference TRBV29-1 and TRBJ1-2): SAVISQKPSRDICQRGTSLTIQCQVDSQVTMMFWYRQQPGQSLTLIATANQGSEATYESGFVIDKFPISRPNLTFSTLTVSNMSPEDSSIYLCSVAGQDPMGLYGYTFGSGTRLTVV.

Ten or more counts support this clonotype. The gene calls are TRBV29-1 and TRBJ1-2; the D is unclear. CDR1 and CDR2 from the germline V gene are SQVTM and ANQGSEA. This CDR3 spans 11 amino acids. V dropped 5 bases and J dropped 4 bases, with 8 bases sitting between them. For the CDR3, the DNA is TGCAGCGTTTTAGACGCCTATGGCTACACCTTC. It specifies CSVLDAYGYTF. Using reference TRBV29-1 and TRBJ1-2 for the parts outside the CDR3, the full variable domain is SAVISQKPSRDICQRGTSLTIQCQVDSQVTMMFWYRQQPGQSLTLIATANQGSEATYESGFVIDKFPISRPNLTFSTLTVSNMSPEDSSIYLCSVLDAYGYTFGSGTRLTVV.